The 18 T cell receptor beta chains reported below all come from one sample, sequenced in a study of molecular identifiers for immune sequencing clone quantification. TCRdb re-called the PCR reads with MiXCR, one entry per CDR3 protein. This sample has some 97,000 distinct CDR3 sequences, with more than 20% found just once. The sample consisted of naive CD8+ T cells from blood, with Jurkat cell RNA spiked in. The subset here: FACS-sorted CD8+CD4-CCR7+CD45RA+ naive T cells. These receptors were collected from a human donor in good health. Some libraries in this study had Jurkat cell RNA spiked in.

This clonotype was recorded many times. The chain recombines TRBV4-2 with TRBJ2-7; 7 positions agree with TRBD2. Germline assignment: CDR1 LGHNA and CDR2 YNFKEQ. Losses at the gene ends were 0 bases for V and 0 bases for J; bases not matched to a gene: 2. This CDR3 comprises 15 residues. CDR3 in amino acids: CASSQEWGGSYEQYF. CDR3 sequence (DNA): TGTGCCAGCAGCCAAGAATGGGGGGGCTCCTACGAGCAGTACTTC.

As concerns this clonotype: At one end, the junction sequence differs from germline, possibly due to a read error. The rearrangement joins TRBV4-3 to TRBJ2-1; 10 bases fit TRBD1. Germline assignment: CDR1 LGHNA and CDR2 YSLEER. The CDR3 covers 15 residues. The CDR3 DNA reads TGCGCCAGCAGCCCGGACAGGGGGTCCTACAATGAGCGGTTCTTC. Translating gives CASSPDRGSYNERFF.

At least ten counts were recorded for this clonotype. The CDR3 DNA sequence: TGTGCCAGTAGGCAGGCAAGCGTGGCCACTGAAGCTTTCTTT. Protein sequence: CASRQASVATEAFF. V and J are TRBV19 and TRBJ1-1; D call uncertain. Germline CDR1 LNHDA, CDR2 SQIVND (reference sequence). V dropped 6 bases and J dropped 4 bases, with 15 bases sitting between them. The CDR3 runs to 14 residues.

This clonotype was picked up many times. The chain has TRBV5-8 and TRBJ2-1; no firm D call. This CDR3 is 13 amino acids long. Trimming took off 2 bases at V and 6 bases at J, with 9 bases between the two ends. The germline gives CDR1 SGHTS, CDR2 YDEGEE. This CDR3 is CASSLESSNEQFF. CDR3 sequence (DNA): TGTGCCAGCAGCTTAGAGTCGAGCAATGAGCAGTTCTTC.

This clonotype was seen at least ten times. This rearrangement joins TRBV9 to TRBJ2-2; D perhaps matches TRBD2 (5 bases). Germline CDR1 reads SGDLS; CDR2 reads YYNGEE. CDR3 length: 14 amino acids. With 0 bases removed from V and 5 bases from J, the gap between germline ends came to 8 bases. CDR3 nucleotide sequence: TGTGCCAGCAGCGTAGTAGAGGGAACCGGGGAGCTGTTTTTT. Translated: CASSVVEGTGELFF.

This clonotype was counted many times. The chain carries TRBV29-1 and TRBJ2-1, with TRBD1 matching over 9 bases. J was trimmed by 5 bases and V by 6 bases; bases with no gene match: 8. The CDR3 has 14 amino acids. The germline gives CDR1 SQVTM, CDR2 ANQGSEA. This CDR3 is CSVAGQGSNNEQFF. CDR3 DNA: TGCAGCGTGGCGGGACAGGGATCTAACAATGAGCAGTTCTTC.

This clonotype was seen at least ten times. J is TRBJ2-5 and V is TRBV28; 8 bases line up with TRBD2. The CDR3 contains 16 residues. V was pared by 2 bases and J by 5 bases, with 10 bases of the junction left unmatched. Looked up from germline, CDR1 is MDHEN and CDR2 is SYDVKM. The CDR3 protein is CASSLRSGTRLETQYF. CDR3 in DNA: TGTGCCAGCAGTTTAAGGTCCGGGACTAGATTGGAGACCCAGTACTTC.

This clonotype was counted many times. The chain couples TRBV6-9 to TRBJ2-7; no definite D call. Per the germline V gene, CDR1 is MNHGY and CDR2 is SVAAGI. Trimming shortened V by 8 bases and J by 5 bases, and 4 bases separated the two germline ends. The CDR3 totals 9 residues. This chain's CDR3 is CASGDEQYF. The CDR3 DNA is TGTGCCAGCGGGGACGAGCAGTACTTC.

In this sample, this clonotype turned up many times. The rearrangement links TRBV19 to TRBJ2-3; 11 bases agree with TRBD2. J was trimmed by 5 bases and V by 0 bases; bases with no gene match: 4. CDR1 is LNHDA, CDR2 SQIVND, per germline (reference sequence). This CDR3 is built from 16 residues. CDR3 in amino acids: CASSIELAGVKDTQYF. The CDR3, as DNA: TGTGCCAGTAGTATAGAACTAGCGGGAGTTAAAGATACGCAGTATTTT.

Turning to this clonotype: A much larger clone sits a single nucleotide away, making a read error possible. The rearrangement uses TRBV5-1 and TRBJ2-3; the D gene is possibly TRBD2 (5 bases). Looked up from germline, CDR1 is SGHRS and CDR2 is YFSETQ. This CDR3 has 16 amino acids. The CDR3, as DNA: TGCGCCAGCAACTTGGACTTCCACGACCCCACAGATACGCAGTATTTT. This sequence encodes CASNLDFHDPTDTQYF.

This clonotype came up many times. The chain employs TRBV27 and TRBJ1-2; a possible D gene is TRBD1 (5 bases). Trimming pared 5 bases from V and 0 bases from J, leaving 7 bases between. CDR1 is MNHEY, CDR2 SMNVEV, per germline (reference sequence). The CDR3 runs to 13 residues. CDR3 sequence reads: CASSATANYGYTF. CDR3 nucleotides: TGTGCCAGCAGTGCGACAGCTAACTATGGCTACACCTTC.

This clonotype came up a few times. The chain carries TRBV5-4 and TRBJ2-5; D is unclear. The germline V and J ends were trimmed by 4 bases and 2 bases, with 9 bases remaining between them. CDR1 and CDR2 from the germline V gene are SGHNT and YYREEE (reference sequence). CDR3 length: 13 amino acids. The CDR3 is CASSLNFQETQYF. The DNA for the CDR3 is TGTGCCAGCAGCCTAAACTTTCAAGAGACCCAGTACTTC.

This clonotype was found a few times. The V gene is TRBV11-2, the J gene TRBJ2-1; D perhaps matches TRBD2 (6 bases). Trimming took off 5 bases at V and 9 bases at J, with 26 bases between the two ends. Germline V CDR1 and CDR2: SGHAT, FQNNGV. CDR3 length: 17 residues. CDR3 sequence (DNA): TGTGCCAGCAGCCCCTCTCCAGCGGGCTCTTATAGGGGTGAGCAGTTCTTC. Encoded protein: CASSPSPAGSYRGEQFF.

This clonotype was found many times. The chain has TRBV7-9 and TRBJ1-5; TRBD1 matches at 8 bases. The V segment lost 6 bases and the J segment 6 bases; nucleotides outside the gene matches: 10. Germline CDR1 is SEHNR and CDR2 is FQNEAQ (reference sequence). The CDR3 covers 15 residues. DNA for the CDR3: TGTGCCAGCAGTGACGTGGGACAGGTTGGTCAGCCCCAGCATTTT. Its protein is CASSDVGQVGQPQHF.

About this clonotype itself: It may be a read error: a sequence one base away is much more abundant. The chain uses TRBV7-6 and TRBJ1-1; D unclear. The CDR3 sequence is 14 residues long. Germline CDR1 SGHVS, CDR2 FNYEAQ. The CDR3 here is CASGLDAMNTEAFF. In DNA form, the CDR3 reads TGTGCCAGCGGCTTAGATGCCATGAACACTGAAGCTTTCTTT.

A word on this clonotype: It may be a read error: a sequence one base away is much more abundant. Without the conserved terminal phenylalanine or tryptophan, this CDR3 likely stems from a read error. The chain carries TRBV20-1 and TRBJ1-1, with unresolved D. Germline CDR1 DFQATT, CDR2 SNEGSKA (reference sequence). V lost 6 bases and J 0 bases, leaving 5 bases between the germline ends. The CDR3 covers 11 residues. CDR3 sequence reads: CSAKMNTEAFS. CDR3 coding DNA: TGCAGTGCCAAGATGAACACTGAAGCTTTCTCT.

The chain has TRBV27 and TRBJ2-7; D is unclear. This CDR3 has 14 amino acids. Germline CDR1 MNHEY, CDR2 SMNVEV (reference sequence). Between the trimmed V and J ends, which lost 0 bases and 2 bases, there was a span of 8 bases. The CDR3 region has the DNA TGTGCCAGCAGTTTATCAATTGCAGCCTACGAGCAGTACTTC. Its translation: CASSLSIAAYEQYF.

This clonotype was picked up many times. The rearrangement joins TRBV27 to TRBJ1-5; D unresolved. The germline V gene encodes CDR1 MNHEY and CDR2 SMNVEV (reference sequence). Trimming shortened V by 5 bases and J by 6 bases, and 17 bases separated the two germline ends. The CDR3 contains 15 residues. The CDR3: CASSSQPPGSQPQHF. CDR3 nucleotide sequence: TGTGCCAGCAGTAGCCAGCCCCCTGGATCTCAGCCCCAGCATTTT.